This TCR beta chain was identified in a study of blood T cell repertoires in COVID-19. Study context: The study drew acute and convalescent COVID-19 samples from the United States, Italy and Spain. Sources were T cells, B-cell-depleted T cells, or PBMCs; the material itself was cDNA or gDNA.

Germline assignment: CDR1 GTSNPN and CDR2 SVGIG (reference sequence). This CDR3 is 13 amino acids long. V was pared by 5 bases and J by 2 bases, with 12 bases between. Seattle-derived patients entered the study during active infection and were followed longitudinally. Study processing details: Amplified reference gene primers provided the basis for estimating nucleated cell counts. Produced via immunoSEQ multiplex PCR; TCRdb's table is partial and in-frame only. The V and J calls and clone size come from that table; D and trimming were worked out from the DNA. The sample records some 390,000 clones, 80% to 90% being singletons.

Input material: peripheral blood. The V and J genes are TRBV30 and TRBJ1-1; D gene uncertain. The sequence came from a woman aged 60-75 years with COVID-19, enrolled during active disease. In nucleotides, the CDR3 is TGTGCCTGGGGGTCCGTCCGTAACACTGAAGCTTTCTTT. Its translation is CAWGSVRNTEAFF.